The rows below give T cell receptor beta chains drawn from one sample of a study of CD8 T cells in acute hepatitis C reinfection. Measured with immunoSEQ multiplex PCR; TCRdb has only the in-frame clones, and not every one. Of 2,500 to 3,000 clones listed, 60% to 70% were seen once; the top ten hold roughly 10%. The sequencing here drew on HCV NS3-1073 tetramer-sorted CD8+ T cells from PBMCs, taken at follow-up. The source is a man in his forties who spontaneously cleared hepatitis C infection. The CDR3 runs from the conserved cysteine through the conserved F or W. Fields, in order: CDR3 DNA, CDR3 protein, D gene, clone size, J gene, V gene. A D gene is named only where the DNA matches it firmly. Clone size is not always given. Where it is, it says once, few, many or a class for expanded clones.

CDR3 DNA: TGTGCCAGCAGTGCAGGGAAGAATCAGCCCCAGCATTTT
CDR3 protein: CASSAGKNQPQHF
D gene: NA
clone size: NA
J gene: TRBJ1-5
V gene: TRBV6-1

CDR3 DNA: TGTGCCAGCAGCTTTATCGTCACCCAGAACACTGAAGCTTTCTTT
CDR3 protein: CASSFIVTQNTEAFF
D gene: NA
clone size: NA
J gene: TRBJ1-1
V gene: TRBV7-9

CDR3 DNA: TGTGCCAGCAGTGAAGTGCAAAGATCCGCTTTCTTT
CDR3 protein: CASSEVQRSAFF
D gene: NA
clone size: NA
J gene: TRBJ1-1
V gene: TRBV2

CDR3 DNA: TGCGCCAGCAGCTTGGGGGGAGTTGGCAATCAGCCCCAGCATTTT
CDR3 protein: CASSLGGVGNQPQHF
D gene: NA
clone size: once
J gene: TRBJ1-5
V gene: TRBV5-1

CDR3 DNA: TGTGCCAGTAGTATAGGCGGGGGCCGGACCGGGGAGCTGTTTTTT
CDR3 protein: CASSIGGGRTGELFF
D gene: NA
clone size: NA
J gene: TRBJ2-2
V gene: TRBV19

CDR3 DNA: TGTGCCAGCAGTTTGGAGGTAGGGGGCGAGCAGTACTTC
CDR3 protein: CASSLEVGGEQYF
D gene: NA
clone size: NA
J gene: TRBJ2-7
V gene: TRBV27

CDR3 DNA: TGTGCCAGCAGTGACGGGGGCAGGCCCTACGAGCAGTACTTC
CDR3 protein: CASSDGGRPYEQYF
D gene: NA
clone size: few
J gene: TRBJ2-7
V gene: TRBV2

CDR3 DNA: TGTGCCAGTAGTATTATGGGGCTTGGGGCCAACGTCCTGACTTTC
CDR3 protein: CASSIMGLGANVLTF
D gene: NA
clone size: NA
J gene: TRBJ2-6
V gene: TRBV19

CDR3 DNA: TGCGCCAGCAGCCAAGGGAGGACTGCGCTGTTTTTT
CDR3 protein: CASSQGRTALFF
D gene: NA
clone size: NA
J gene: TRBJ1-4
V gene: TRBV4-1

CDR3 DNA: TGCAGCGTTAGTAGGGGACAGGGAAACACCGGGGAGCTGTTTTTT
CDR3 protein: CSVSRGQGNTGELFF
D gene: TRBD1
clone size: NA
J gene: TRBJ2-2
V gene: TRBV29-1

CDR3 DNA: TGTGCCAGTAGTATAGAAGCGGGACCCTGGGGCGAGCAGTACTTC
CDR3 protein: CASSIEAGPWGEQYF
D gene: TRBD2
clone size: few
J gene: TRBJ2-7
V gene: TRBV19

CDR3 DNA: TGTGCCTGGAGTATCGTGTGGTACGAGCAGTACTTC
CDR3 protein: CAWSIVWYEQYF
D gene: NA
clone size: NA
J gene: TRBJ2-7
V gene: TRBV30

CDR3 DNA: TGTGCCAGCAGGCTGGGACCGCTATCCTACGAGCAGTACTTC
CDR3 protein: CASRLGPLSYEQYF
D gene: NA
clone size: few
J gene: TRBJ2-7
V gene: TRBV27

CDR3 DNA: TGTGCCAGTAGTATCCTCCGGGGCACCGGGGAGCTGTTTTTT
CDR3 protein: CASSILRGTGELFF
D gene: NA
clone size: NA
J gene: TRBJ2-2
V gene: TRBV19

CDR3 DNA: TGTGCCAGCAGTCCGGGACTAGCGGGAGGTAATGAGCAGTTCTTC
CDR3 protein: CASSPGLAGGNEQFF
D gene: TRBD2
clone size: once
J gene: TRBJ2-1
V gene: TRBV27

CDR3 DNA: TGCGGCATTAAGACAGGGGGCTCCTACGAGCAGTACTTC
CDR3 protein: CGIKTGGSYEQYF
D gene: TRBD1
clone size: NA
J gene: TRBJ2-7
V gene: TRBV29-1

CDR3 DNA: TGTGCCAGCAGTTACTCTTGGGCCGGGGTCGGGGCTTTCTTT
CDR3 protein: CASSYSWAGVGAFF
D gene: NA
clone size: NA
J gene: TRBJ1-1
V gene: TRBV6-6

CDR3 DNA: TGTGCCAGCAGCTTAAGCACCGGGACAGCGAGCTATGGCTACACCTTC
CDR3 protein: CASSLSTGTASYGYTF
D gene: TRBD1
clone size: few
J gene: TRBJ1-2
V gene: TRBV7-9

CDR3 DNA: TGTGCCAGCAGCCAAGAAATGGGACTAGCGGGGGCCTCCTACGAGCAGTACTTC
CDR3 protein: CASSQEMGLAGASYEQYF
D gene: TRBD2
clone size: large
J gene: TRBJ2-7
V gene: TRBV4-2

CDR3 DNA: TGTGCCAGCAGAGAGAGTAACTACGAGCAGTACTTC
CDR3 protein: CASRESNYEQYF
D gene: NA
clone size: large
J gene: TRBJ2-7
V gene: TRBV28

CDR3 DNA: TGTGCCAGCAGTGAGGACAGGGGACTAAACACTGAAGATTTCTTT
CDR3 protein: CASSEDRGLNTEDFF
D gene: TRBD1
clone size: NA
J gene: TRBJ1-1
V gene: TRBV2

CDR3 DNA: TGTGCCACCAGCTCGGGACTAGCGGGGCAGGGCGAGCAGTACTTC
CDR3 protein: CATSSGLAGQGEQYF
D gene: TRBD2
clone size: few
J gene: TRBJ2-7
V gene: TRBV15

CDR3 DNA: TGTGCCACGGGACAGGGCTACGAGCAGTACTTC
CDR3 protein: CATGQGYEQYF
D gene: TRBD1
clone size: few
J gene: TRBJ2-7
V gene: TRBV10-3

CDR3 DNA: TGTGCCAGCAGCTTCTTAGCGGGAGGGATCACCGGGGAGCTGTTTTTT
CDR3 protein: CASSFLAGGITGELFF
D gene: TRBD2
clone size: NA
J gene: TRBJ2-2
V gene: TRBV5-6

CDR3 DNA: TGTGCCACTCGGGGGGGCTGGACTGAAGCTTTCTTT
CDR3 protein: CATRGGWTEAFF
D gene: NA
clone size: medium-sized
J gene: TRBJ1-1
V gene: TRBV19

CDR3 DNA: TGCGCCAGCAGCTTGGCCATCACTAGCGGGGGCTACCAAGAGACCCAGTACTTC
CDR3 protein: CASSLAITSGGYQETQYF
D gene: TRBD2
clone size: medium-sized
J gene: TRBJ2-5
V gene: TRBV5-1

CDR3 DNA: TGTGCCAGCAGCAAAGATCCAGGGGGCAGCTATGGCTACACCTTC
CDR3 protein: CASSKDPGGSYGYTF
D gene: NA
clone size: NA
J gene: TRBJ1-2
V gene: TRBV21-1

CDR3 DNA: TGTGCTAGCAGCCTACTAGCGGGAGGGCCTCTGGACGAGCAGTACTTC
CDR3 protein: CASSLLAGGPLDEQYF
D gene: TRBD2
clone size: NA
J gene: TRBJ2-7
V gene: TRBV7-7

CDR3 DNA: TGTGCCAGCAGCTTGGGTAGCCCCACGCAGTATTTT
CDR3 protein: CASSLGSPTQYF
D gene: NA
clone size: NA
J gene: TRBJ2-3
V gene: TRBV5-6

CDR3 DNA: TGTGCCAGCGGATGGGAGCCCTTGAACAATGAGCAGTTCTTC
CDR3 protein: CASGWEPLNNEQFF
D gene: NA
clone size: few
J gene: TRBJ2-1
V gene: TRBV2

CDR3 DNA: TGTGCCAGCATCGCGGAGAACACTGAAGCTTTCTTT
CDR3 protein: CASIAENTEAFF
D gene: NA
clone size: NA
J gene: TRBJ1-1
V gene: TRBV6-5

CDR3 DNA: TGTGCCTGGACAGCTGACTCCTATAATTCACCCCTCCACTTT
CDR3 protein: CAWTADSYNSPLHF
D gene: NA
clone size: NA
J gene: TRBJ1-6
V gene: TRBV30

CDR3 DNA: TGTGCCAGCAGTGACCAATACCGAGGCAGGGGGCGGGAACAGCCCCAGCATTTT
CDR3 protein: CASSDQYRGRGREQPQHF
D gene: TRBD1
clone size: NA
J gene: TRBJ1-5
V gene: TRBV6-1

CDR3 DNA: TGTGCCAGCAGTGAATATGCGGGGACAGAGGATGGCTACACCTTC
CDR3 protein: CASSEYAGTEDGYTF
D gene: TRBD1
clone size: NA
J gene: TRBJ1-2
V gene: TRBV25-1

CDR3 DNA: TGTGCCAGCCGGCCCGACCAGGGCGGCTACACCTTC
CDR3 protein: CASRPDQGGYTF
D gene: NA
clone size: few
J gene: TRBJ1-2
V gene: TRBV2

CDR3 DNA: TGTGCCTGGAGCGATTCCCCGGGACCAATCTCCTACGAGCAGTACTTC
CDR3 protein: CAWSDSPGPISYEQYF
D gene: NA
clone size: NA
J gene: TRBJ2-7
V gene: TRBV30

CDR3 DNA: TGTGCCAGCAGCGTAGCACGTTCCGGGGAGCTGTTTTTT
CDR3 protein: CASSVARSGELFF
D gene: NA
clone size: NA
J gene: TRBJ2-2
V gene: TRBV9

CDR3 DNA: TGTGCCAGCAGCCAGGAGGGGACAGGTGCTCCCTACGAGCAGTACTTC
CDR3 protein: CASSQEGTGAPYEQYF
D gene: TRBD1
clone size: NA
J gene: TRBJ2-7
V gene: TRBV5-5

CDR3 DNA: TGCGCCAGCAGCTTGGGAGAAAACACTGAAGCTTTCTTT
CDR3 protein: CASSLGENTEAFF
D gene: NA
clone size: NA
J gene: TRBJ1-1
V gene: TRBV5-1

CDR3 DNA: TGCAGCGTTGACTCGGGTCCCTACGAGCAGTACTTC
CDR3 protein: CSVDSGPYEQYF
D gene: NA
clone size: NA
J gene: TRBJ2-7
V gene: TRBV29-1